Presented here are 8 T cell receptor beta chains from one specimen sequenced in a study of response to subunit inactivated influenza vaccine. TCRdb used MiXCR to reprocess the RT-PCR reads, holding one entry per CDR3 protein. The profile shows hundreds of thousands of distinct CDR3 sequences, 25% of them singletons. The sequencing used CD4+ T cells sorted from PBMCs, collected 4 to 6 days after vaccination. The receptors stem from a middle-aged man who received an inactivated influenza vaccine.

The chain combines TRBV9 with TRBJ2-6, with 14 bases identical to TRBD2. V gave up 3 bases and J gave up 2 bases; unmatched junction bases: 13. Germline values: CDR1 SGDLS, CDR2 YYNGEE. This CDR3 contains 21 residues. The CDR3 nucleotides are TGTGCCAGCAGCGCGGGTAAACCGGGACTAGCGGGAGCCCCTGGGGCCAACGTCCTGACTTTC. Amino acid sequence: CASSAGKPGLAGAPGANVLTF.

This rearrangement joins TRBV5-1 to TRBJ2-3; no reliable D call. Germline V CDR1 and CDR2: SGHRS, YFSETQ. CDR3 length: 14 residues. Trimming took off 1 base at V and 1 base at J, with 7 bases between the two ends. The CDR3 protein is CASSLQSGTDTQYF. The CDR3 coding sequence is TGCGCCAGCAGCTTGCAGAGCGGCACAGATACGCAGTATTTT.

This chain joins TRBV20-1 and TRBJ1-1, with 10 bases aligning to TRBD1. Trimming took 6 bases from V and 7 from J; bases not matched to a gene: 8. Looked up from germline, CDR1 is DFQATT and CDR2 is SNEGSKA (reference sequence). The CDR3 loop spans 13 amino acids. For the CDR3, the DNA is TGCAGTGCCCCGGGACAGGGGAGCCGTGAAGCTTTCTTT. This translates into CSAPGQGSREAFF.

This chain joins TRBV7-9 and TRBJ2-5; 15 bases align to TRBD2. Germline CDR1 and CDR2: SEHNR and FQNEAQ (reference sequence). The CDR3 covers 17 residues. The J segment lost 7 bases and the V segment lost 1 base, leaving 7 bases of the junction unmatched. The DNA of the CDR3 is TGTGCCAGCAGCTTAGGGACTAGCGGGAGGGATACATGGACCCAGTACTTC. Protein: CASSLGTSGRDTWTQYF.

The J gene is TRBJ2-1, the V gene TRBV6-1; D may be TRBD1 (7 bases). The CDR3 contains 18 residues. V was shortened by 6 bases and J by 5 bases, with 26 bases between the two germline ends. Germline CDR1 is MNHNS and CDR2 is SASEGT. The DNA of the CDR3 is TGTGCCAGCAGCCGGAGGGGCCTCCGGGACAGTAGAGACAATGAGCAGTTCTTC. Residues: CASSRRGLRDSRDNEQFF.

This clonotype was observed a few times. The rearrangement links TRBV7-2 to TRBJ2-3; 12 bases fit TRBD2. This CDR3 contains 16 residues. Trimming took 5 bases from V and 1 from J; bases not matched to a gene: 4. CDR1 and CDR2 (germline): SGHTA, FQGNSA. CDR3 protein: CASSETSGGRTDTQYF. The CDR3 region has the DNA TGTGCCAGCAGCGAAACTAGCGGGGGGCGCACAGATACGCAGTATTTT.

The chain uses TRBV20-1 and TRBJ2-3; D might be TRBD2 (6 bases). This CDR3 is 13 amino acids long. CDR1 is DFQATT, CDR2 SNEGSKA, per germline (reference sequence). The CDR3 sequence is CSPRSGSTDTQYF. CDR3 DNA: TGCAGCCCTAGAAGCGGGAGCACAGATACGCAGTATTTT.

The CDR3 region is CSVLGLAPRSYEQYF. CDR3 DNA sequence: TGCAGCGTTTTAGGACTAGCCCCCCGGTCCTACGAGCAGTACTTC. V usage is TRBV29-1 and J usage is TRBJ2-7; 8 nucleotides agree with TRBD2. The V gene's germline CDR1 is SQVTM and CDR2 ANQGSEA. With V trimmed by 5 bases and J by 1 base, 10 bases remained unmatched. CDR3 size: 15 residues.